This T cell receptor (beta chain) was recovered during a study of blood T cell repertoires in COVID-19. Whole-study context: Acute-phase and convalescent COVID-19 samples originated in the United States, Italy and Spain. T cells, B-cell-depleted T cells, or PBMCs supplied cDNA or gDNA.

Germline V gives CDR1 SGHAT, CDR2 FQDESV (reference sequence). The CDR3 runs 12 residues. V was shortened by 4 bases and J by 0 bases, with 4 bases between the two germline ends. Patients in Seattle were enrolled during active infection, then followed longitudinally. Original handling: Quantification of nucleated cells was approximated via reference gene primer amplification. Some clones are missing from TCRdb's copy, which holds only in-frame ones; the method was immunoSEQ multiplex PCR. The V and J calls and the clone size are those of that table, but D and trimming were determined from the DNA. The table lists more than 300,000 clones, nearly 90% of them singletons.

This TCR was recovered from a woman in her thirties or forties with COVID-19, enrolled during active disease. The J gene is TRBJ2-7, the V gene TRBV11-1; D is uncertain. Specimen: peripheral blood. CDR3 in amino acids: CASSSSSYEQYF. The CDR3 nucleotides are TGTGCCAGCAGCTCGAGCTCCTACGAGCAGTACTTC.